Detailed here is one TCR beta chain. This receptor's antigen is unknown. No clone much larger than this one lies a single base away; base qualities are absent. This specimen belongs to a study of graft-versus-host responses after intestinal transplantation (dated by TCRdb to about 2021). In the study overall: Multivisceral, liver-intestinal, or isolated intestinal transplants were received by the recipients. To identify alloreactive clones, pre-transplant mixed lymphocyte reaction products were sequenced and compared with unstimulated pre-transplant donor and recipient T cells. Donor T cell macrochimerism was defined as a peak of at least 4% donor T cells among recipient peripheral blood mononuclear cells. The cohort enrolled 20 to 30 intestinal transplant recipients, one of whom was a retransplant, and 3 patients without pretransplant specimens were excluded. Anti-thymocyte globulin induction was given to all recipients, followed by maintenance tacrolimus and steroids for 3 to 4 years. Bulk TCR-beta CDR3 sequencing was used to track graft-versus-host and host-versus-graft alloreactive T cell clones in the graft, circulation and bone marrow after intestinal transplantation. Rather than being sequenced by the commercial service, samples from a few later patients were sequenced in-house on an Illumina MiSeq and processed with MiXCR. The full study reports these points: Early after transplant, peak levels of circulating GvH clones were found to be associated with declines in HvG clones. GvH clones were found in recipient bone marrow, and some of the GvH clones appeared earlier in ileal mucosa or blood, which is consistent with an intestinal mucosal origin. The conclusions were limited by the relatively low number and heterogeneity of the intestinal transplant patients. In the allografts of patients with donor T cell macrochimerism, GvH to HvG T cell clonal ratios were high.

Explained via the paper, the time point label denotes: cells obtained before transplantation from donor or recipient. CD3+CD4+ and CD3+CD8+ populations were FACS-sorted from unstimulated pre-transplant donor and recipient cells taken from spleen or lymph nodes. The germline V gene encodes CDR1 MNHNS and CDR2 SASEGT. The CDR3 has 15 amino acids, counting the end cysteine and phenylalanine. The retained sequence is limited to the CDR3, 45 bases, with the frame set at the first base. V and J are truncated by 7 bases and 4 bases respectively, leaving an intervening sequence of 17 bases. Receptor amplification or capture employed the immunoSEQ multiplex PCR assay. For most patients, genomic DNA was isolated using the Qiagen DNeasy Blood and Tissue Kit and was shipped frozen to Adaptive Biotechnologies for TCR sequencing. For most patients, high-throughput TCR-beta CDR3 sequencing of genomic DNA was performed by Adaptive Biotechnologies. The study's own analysis went as follows. TCR sequencing data were retrieved from Adaptive's ImmunoSEQ software for roughly 20 patients, whereas a few other patients were processed with MiXCR and VDJtools. CD4 versus CD8 sorting errors were corrected by removing sequences found in both subsets at a frequency ratio below 5:1. CDR3 nucleotide sequences shared by donor and recipient were removed because the origin of these sequences could not be assigned. To be classed as alloreactive, a clone needed at least 2-fold expansion over unstimulated cells and a minimum CFSE-low frequency of 0.002% (template counts) or 0.001% (read counts). A clone was considered mappable if detected in the sequenced pre-transplant spleen, lymph node, or MLR CFSE-low populations of the donor or recipient. The cumulative frequency of alloreactive clones was calculated as a percentage of all sequences, weighted by copy number. Here the immuneACCESS table is served through TCRdb, limited to in-frame sequences with V and J called. Missing clones are a known gap in these copies; in checked studies unresolved V genes cover under half, and the rest lacks a known reason. V and J calls and clone size are those listed in that table; D and trimming were worked out from the DNA. This sample gives approximately 99,000 clones in total; roughly nine tenths of them show up just once. The ten largest clones represent roughly 0.17% of the sample.

Sequenced here: unstimulated CD4+ T cells sorted from spleen or lymph node cells, sampled before transplant. The sequence is built from TRBV6-1 and TRBJ2-1; TRBD2 is possibly the D segment (7 matching bases). This receptor was taken from a human donor who was the organ donor for an intestinal transplant. CDR3 reads: CASMRGGILYNEQFF. The nucleotides are TGTGCCAGCATGAGGGGGGGGATCCTATACAATGAGCAGTTCTTC.